These 32 T cell receptor beta chains came from one sample sequenced in a study of early T cells in non-severe SARS-CoV-2 infection. TCRdb re-called the 5' RACE reads through MiXCR, storing one row per CDR3 protein. The sample carries approximately 28,000 distinct CDR3 sequences, approximately 6.4% recorded once. Sequences were derived from whole blood, sampled at baseline. The receptors derive from an adult who was a healthcare worker with PCR-confirmed SARS-CoV-2 infection or an uninfected control (not recorded which).

This clonotype was recorded many times. J is TRBJ2-1 and V is TRBV7-2, with 11 positions matching TRBD2. V trimming: 5 bases; J trimming: 8 bases; junction bases outside the gene matches: 11. The CDR3 length is 16 residues. Germline V gene sequence: CDR1 SGHTA, CDR2 FQGNSA. CDR3: CASSLFSGGAHDEQFF. The CDR3 bases are TGTGCCAGCAGCCTTTTTAGCGGGGGGGCCCACGATGAGCAGTTCTTC.

This clonotype was recorded many times. The chain employs TRBV7-2 and TRBJ2-7; 7 bases line up with TRBD1. V lost 4 bases, J lost 0 bases, and 3 bases stayed unmatched. CDR1 is SGHTA and CDR2 is FQGNSA in the germline V gene. CDR3 size: 14 residues. CDR3 sequence: CASSYRGRSYEQYF. The DNA of the CDR3 is TGTGCCAGCAGCTACAGGGGCCGCTCCTACGAGCAGTACTTC.

There are many counts of this clonotype. This chain joins TRBV6-2 or TRBV6-3 and TRBJ2-1, with a tentative D call TRBD2 (5 bases). This CDR3 contains 14 residues. V was cut by 2 bases and J by 7 bases, with 12 bases left in between. The germline gives CDR1 MNHEY, CDR2 SVGEGT. CDR3 sequence: CASSYEGSGNEQFF. The CDR3, as DNA: TGTGCCAGCAGTTACGAAGGGAGTGGGAATGAGCAGTTCTTC.

This clonotype was seen a few times. This chain uses TRBV11-3 with TRBJ2-5; 8 bases map to TRBD2. V gave up 3 bases and J gave up 5 bases; unmatched junction bases: 5. The germline V gene has CDR1 SGHNT and CDR2 YENEEA. CDR3 length: 14 residues. CDR3 residues: CASSFREGPETQYF. CDR3 DNA: TGTGCCAGCAGCTTTCGGGAGGGGCCCGAGACCCAGTACTTC.

V is TRBV7-3 and J is TRBJ2-5; D perhaps matches TRBD1 (5 bases). CDR1 and CDR2 from the germline V gene are SGHTA and FQGTGA. There are 13 residues in the CDR3. V was trimmed by 5 bases and J by 4 bases, leaving 11 bases between them. CDR3 sequence: CASSEAGIETQYF. The CDR3 DNA is TGTGCCAGCAGCGAGGCAGGGATAGAGACCCAGTACTTC.

This clonotype has a count of ten or more. This chain connects TRBV4-3 to TRBJ1-2; 9 bases map to TRBD1. The V segment lost 1 base and the J segment 7 bases; nucleotides outside the gene matches: 25. This CDR3 is built from 21 residues. CDR1 is LGHNA and CDR2 is YSLEER in the germline V gene. CDR3: CASSQAWVQGQGTPHTSGYTF. The CDR3, as DNA: TGCGCCAGCAGCCAAGCTTGGGTCCAAGGACAGGGGACTCCCCACACTTCTGGCTACACCTTC.

This clonotype was detected many times. The chain employs TRBV12-5 and TRBJ1-5, with D perhaps matching TRBD1 (5 bases). The ends were cut back, 5 bases at V and 4 bases at J, with 15 bases in the middle. The CDR3 extends over 15 amino acids. Germline CDR1 LGHNT, CDR2 FRNRAP. The CDR3 DNA is TGTGCTAGTGGTCAGGGTGATGGGGGAAATCAGCCCCAGCATTTT. Translation gives CASGQGDGGNQPQHF.

This clonotype was detected ten times or more. The chain uses TRBV7-9 and TRBJ2-1; a possible D gene is TRBD1 (5 bases). The CDR3 has 15 amino acids. The germline gives CDR1 SEHNR, CDR2 FQNEAQ (reference sequence). Trimming cost V 1 base and J 4 bases, with 11 bases left between them. In nucleotides, the CDR3 is TGTGCCAGCAGCTTAGTTCCCCAGGGATACAATGAGCAGTTCTTC. Translation gives CASSLVPQGYNEQFF.

This clonotype has a count of ten or more. The chain combines TRBV9 with TRBJ2-3; D may correspond to TRBD1 or TRBD2 (5 bases each). Germline loops: CDR1 SGDLS, CDR2 YYNGEE. The CDR3 extends over 17 amino acids. Trimming pared 2 bases from V and 2 bases from J, leaving 18 bases between. For the CDR3, the DNA is TGTGCCAGCAGCGTCCGCCCGGGACCGCGGATCACAGATACGCAGTATTTT. Amino acids: CASSVRPGPRITDTQYF.

The gene calls are TRBV6-2 or TRBV6-3 and TRBJ1-5; D call uncertain. Germline V gene sequence: CDR1 MNHEY, CDR2 SVGEGT. CDR3 length equals 16 residues. V shed 2 bases and J shed 4 bases, with 15 bases lying between them. The CDR3 here is CASSYPVRAGNQPQHF. The CDR3 DNA reads TGTGCCAGCAGTTACCCCGTGAGGGCCGGAAATCAGCCCCAGCATTTT.

This clonotype has only a few counts. The chain is built from TRBV27 and TRBJ2-2; perhaps TRBD1 as D (5 bases). V was shortened by 7 bases and J by 5 bases, with 20 bases between the two germline ends. Germline V lookup: CDR1 MNHEY, CDR2 SMNVEV (reference sequence). This CDR3 is 16 amino acids long. The DNA for the CDR3 is TGTGCCAGCACACTACGCCAGGGCATGGGAACCGGGGAGCTGTTTTTT. Encoded protein: CASTLRQGMGTGELFF.

The sample holds many counts of this clonotype. This chain links TRBV6-1 with TRBJ1-1; D might be TRBD1 (5 bases). This CDR3 is built from 16 residues. Trimming stripped 8 bases from V and 3 bases from J, with 22 bases between. Looked up from germline, CDR1 is MNHNS and CDR2 is SASEGT. In DNA, the CDR3 is TGTGCCAGCGGCCGATTATGGGCAGGGCAGGACACTGAAGCTTTCTTT. Translated, it gives CASGRLWAGQDTEAFF.

Ten or more counts support this clonotype. The chain has TRBV10-3 and TRBJ2-5; TRBD1 is a possible D gene (5 bases). The length of the CDR3 is 16 residues. Deletions cut 0 bases from V and 0 bases from J, with 11 bases between. Germline CDR1 is ENHRY and CDR2 is SYGVKD. CDR3: CAISESSQGYQETQYF. The CDR3 DNA is TGTGCCATCAGTGAGTCGTCCCAGGGCTACCAAGAGACCCAGTACTTC.

By sample fraction, this clonotype is medium-sized (0.01 to 0.1%). This chain uses TRBV6-6 with TRBJ2-7; D is unclear. Per the germline V gene, CDR1 is MNHNY and CDR2 is SVGAGI (reference sequence). V was cut by 10 bases and J by 5 bases, with 15 bases left in between. The CDR3 is 12 amino acids. CDR3: CATALMKHEQYF. In DNA form, the CDR3 reads TGTGCCACCGCCCTAATGAAACACGAGCAGTACTTC.

This rearrangement joins TRBV6-2 or TRBV6-3 to TRBJ2-6; 8 nucleotides agree with TRBD1. Germline assignment: CDR1 MNHEY and CDR2 SVGEGT. The ends lost 6 bases at V and 3 bases at J; junction bases unmatched: 19. The CDR3 is 20 amino acids. Written as DNA, the CDR3 is TGTGCCAGCAGCCACGAAGACAGGGGCTTGGAGTTAGGTGGGGCCAACGTCCTGACTTTC. This translates into CASSHEDRGLELGGANVLTF.

At least ten counts were recorded for this clonotype. This sequence joins TRBV12-3 or TRBV12-4 and TRBJ2-2; D is unresolved. This CDR3 spans 13 amino acids. V lost 3 bases, J lost 14 bases, and 16 bases lay in between. CDR3 coding DNA: TGTGCCAGCAGTTTGAGTCTCCTCGGACCCCTGTTTTTT. Protein product: CASSLSLLGPLFF.

This clonotype was picked up many times. Germline and junction disagree at one end, which may indicate a read error. V and J are TRBV7-2 and TRBJ2-7; TRBD1 might be the D (7 bases). The CDR3 consists of 18 residues. From germline, CDR1 is SGHTA and CDR2 FQGNSA. In nucleotides, the CDR3 is TGTGCCAGCAGCTTAAGAGGGTCATGGCAGGGGGACTCCGACGAGCAGTACTTC. Its translation: CASSLRGSWQGDSDEQYF.

CDR3 sequence (DNA): TGTGCCAGCTCACCACCTCGAATCTCGGAGGCCACCATATATTTT. Residues: CASSPPRISEATIYF. V and J are TRBV18 and TRBJ1-3; D remains ambiguous. Trimming removed 0 bases from V and 9 bases from J, with 15 bases in between. Germline loops: CDR1 KGHSH, CDR2 LQKENI. The CDR3 totals 15 residues.

This clonotype came up a few times. The chain links TRBV6-2 or TRBV6-3 to TRBJ1-2; D might be TRBD1 (5 bases). This CDR3 spans 16 amino acids. The germline gives CDR1 MNHEY, CDR2 SVGEGT. V shed 7 bases and J shed 1 base, with 19 bases lying between them. For the CDR3, the DNA is TGTGCCAGCAACGATGGGGGACCGATTCTTAACTATGGCTACACCTTC. Its protein is CASNDGGPILNYGYTF.

On this clonotype itself: A read error is possible here, since a much larger clone lies one base away. The conserved closing phenylalanine or tryptophan is absent in this CDR3, likely reflecting a read error. The chain employs TRBV18 and TRBJ1-6; D ambiguous. Germline V CDR1 and CDR2: KGHSH, LQKENI. This CDR3 comprises 16 residues. Trimming stripped 0 bases from V and 7 bases from J, with 13 bases between. The DNA of the CDR3 is TGTGCCAGCTCACCACCAAACAGCCTGGGGAATTCACCCCTCCACTAT. Its translation is CASSPPNSLGNSPLHY.

This clonotype showed up many times. V gene TRBV20-1 combines with J gene TRBJ2-7; the match to TRBD2 covers 7 bases. CDR3 size: 15 residues. V lost 5 bases, J lost 1 base, and 11 bases stayed unmatched. Germline V gene sequence: CDR1 DFQATT, CDR2 SNEGSKA (reference sequence). This CDR3 reads CSAATLGGGSYEQYF. The CDR3 DNA sequence: TGCAGTGCTGCCACCCTGGGGGGGGGATCCTACGAGCAGTACTTC.

In regard to this clonotype: A much larger clone lies one base from this, so it may be a read error. The gene calls are TRBV7-6 and TRBJ2-5; D is uncertain. The ends were cut back, 1 base at V and 2 bases at J, with 5 bases in the middle. The CDR3 has 13 amino acids. Germline V lookup: CDR1 SGHVS, CDR2 FNYEAQ. The CDR3 coding sequence is TGTGCCAGCAGCTTAGGCGGACAAGAGACCCAGTACTTC. Its protein product is CASSLGGQETQYF.

This clonotype was observed many times. The chain links TRBV7-9 to TRBJ1-2; possible D gene TRBD1, 6 bases. The CDR3 spans 13 residues. The V and J ends lost 2 bases and 6 bases respectively, with 10 bases between them. From germline, CDR1 is SEHNR and CDR2 FQNEAQ (reference sequence). The CDR3 nucleotides read TGTGCCAGCAGCTTAAACAGGGACCATGGCTACACCTTC. Translation: CASSLNRDHGYTF.

V usage is TRBV11-1 and J usage is TRBJ2-4, with no clear D. Germline assignment: CDR1 SGHAT and CDR2 FQDESV (reference sequence). The CDR3 length is 15 residues. The ends were cut back, 5 bases at V and 0 bases at J, with 11 bases in the middle. The CDR3 nucleotides are TGTGCCAGCAGCCCTAACTACGGAGCCAAAAACATTCAGTACTTC. Protein sequence: CASSPNYGAKNIQYF. Full variable domain (remainder filled in from reference TRBV11-1 and TRBJ2-4): EAEVAQSPRYKITEKSQAVAFWCDPISGHATLYWYRQILGQGPELLVQFQDESVVDDSQLPKDRFSAERLKGVDSTLKIQPAELGDSAMYLCASSPNYGAKNIQYFGAGTRLSVL.

This clonotype was seen at least ten times. V gene TRBV7-9 combines with J gene TRBJ1-1; TRBD1 might be the D (5 bases). Germline V gene sequence: CDR1 SEHNR, CDR2 FQNEAQ (reference sequence). V was pared by 5 bases and J by 3 bases, with 13 bases between. The CDR3 has 14 amino acids. CDR3 region: CASSPTVGDTEAFF. The CDR3, as DNA: TGTGCCAGCAGCCCGACAGTTGGGGACACTGAAGCTTTCTTT.

The table lists this clonotype with many counts. The J gene is TRBJ1-1, the V gene TRBV28, with 9 bases lining up with TRBD1. This CDR3 has 16 amino acids. From germline, CDR1 is MDHEN and CDR2 SYDVKM. With 6 bases clipped from V and 3 bases from J, the junction kept 11 bases outside the gene matches. The CDR3 loop is CASRTPGQGTYTEAFF. CDR3 coding DNA: TGTGCCAGCAGGACTCCGGGACAGGGAACCTACACTGAAGCTTTCTTT.

The rearrangement uses TRBV12-3 or TRBV12-4 and TRBJ2-1; 16 bases map to TRBD2. The CDR3 loop spans 15 amino acids. V shed 6 bases and J 8 bases; nucleotides not matched to a gene: 4. Written as DNA, the CDR3 is TGTGCCAGCAGCATGGGACTAGCGGGGGGGCATGAGCAGTTCTTC. Residues: CASSMGLAGGHEQFF.

This clonotype was picked up many times. This chain links TRBV20-1 with TRBJ2-3; a weak D match, TRBD1 (6 bases). The V end lost 5 bases, the J end lost 6 bases, and 21 bases lay between the germline ends. The CDR3 extends over 15 amino acids. Germline V gene data show CDR1 as DFQATT and CDR2 as SNEGSKA (reference sequence). CDR3 region: CSAVAGLGAGDTQYF. Here the CDR3 DNA reads TGCAGTGCTGTCGCGGGCCTGGGGGCTGGGGATACGCAGTATTTT.

This clonotype was observed a single time. The V call is TRBV12-3 or TRBV12-4, the J call TRBJ1-1, with TRBD1 matching over 7 bases. There are 14 residues in the CDR3. V was clipped by 7 bases and J by 0 bases; unmatched bases: 5. This chain's CDR3 is CASTLGQLNTEAFF. The CDR3 DNA follows: TGTGCCAGCACCTTGGGACAGCTGAACACTGAAGCTTTCTTT.

This clonotype was seen many times. The rearrangement links TRBV6-6 to TRBJ2-3, with D perhaps TRBD1 or TRBD2 (5 bases each). The CDR3 loop spans 15 amino acids. Germline V CDR1 and CDR2: MNHNY, SVGAGI (reference sequence). V lost 2 bases, J lost 2 bases, and 11 bases lay in between. DNA for the CDR3: TGTGCCAGCAGTTACACAGGAGGAACCACAGATACGCAGTATTTT. It codes for CASSYTGGTTDTQYF.

This clonotype was seen ten or more times. The chain joins TRBV7-3 to TRBJ2-1; 10 bases are a match to TRBD2. The CDR3 covers 16 residues. The germline gives CDR1 SGHTA, CDR2 FQGTGA. The ends lost 5 bases at V and 6 bases at J; junction bases unmatched: 10. CDR3: CASSPMATSGVNEQFF. As DNA, the CDR3 is TGTGCCAGCAGCCCTATGGCAACTAGCGGGGTCAATGAGCAGTTCTTC.

This clonotype was counted at least ten times. The rearrangement links TRBV30 to TRBJ2-5, with TRBD1 matching 8 bases. The CDR3 runs 10 residues. Germline CDR1 reads GTSNPN; CDR2 reads SVGIG (reference sequence). V dropped 5 bases and J dropped 12; count of bases not matched to a gene: 5. The CDR3 bases are TGTGCCTGGGGACAGGGCCCGGAGTACTTC. This translates into CAWGQGPEYF. The variable domain in full, completed from reference TRBV30 and TRBJ2-5, reads SQTIHQWPATLVQPVGSPLSLECTVEGTSNPNLYWYRQAAGRGLQLLFYSVGIGQISSEVPQNLSASRPQDRQFILSSKKLLLSDSGFYLCAWGQGPEYFGPGTRLLVL.